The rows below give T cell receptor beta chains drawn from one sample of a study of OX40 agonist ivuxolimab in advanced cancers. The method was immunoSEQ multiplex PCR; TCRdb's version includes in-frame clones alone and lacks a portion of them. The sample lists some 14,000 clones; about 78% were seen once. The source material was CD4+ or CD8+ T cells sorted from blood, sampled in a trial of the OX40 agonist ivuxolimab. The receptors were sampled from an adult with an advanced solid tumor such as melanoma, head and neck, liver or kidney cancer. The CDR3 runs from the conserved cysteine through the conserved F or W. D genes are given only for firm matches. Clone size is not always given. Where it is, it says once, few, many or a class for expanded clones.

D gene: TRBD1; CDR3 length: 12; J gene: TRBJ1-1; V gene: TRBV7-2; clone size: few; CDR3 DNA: TGTGCCAGCAGTCTTCAGGGGGATGAAGCTTTCTTT; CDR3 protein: CASSLQGDEAFF
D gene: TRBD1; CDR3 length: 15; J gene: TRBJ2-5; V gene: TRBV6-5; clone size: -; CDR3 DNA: TGTGCCAGCAGTCCCGGACAGGGGCTTCAAGAGACCCAGTACTTC; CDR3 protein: CASSPGQGLQETQYF
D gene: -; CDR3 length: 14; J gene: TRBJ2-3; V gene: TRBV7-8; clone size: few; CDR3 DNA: TGTGCCAGCCGTTCGGGGGTGGGAACAGATACGCAGTATTTT; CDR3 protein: CASRSGVGTDTQYF
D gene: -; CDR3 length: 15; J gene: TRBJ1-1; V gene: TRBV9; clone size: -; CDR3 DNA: TGTGCCAGCAGCCCCACGGGGACGGGGAACACTGAAGCTTTCTTT; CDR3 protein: CASSPTGTGNTEAFF
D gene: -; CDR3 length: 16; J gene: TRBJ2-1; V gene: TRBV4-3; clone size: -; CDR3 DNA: TGCGCCAGCAGCCAAGACCGACAGATGGGATACAATGAGCAGTTCTTC; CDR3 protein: CASSQDRQMGYNEQFF
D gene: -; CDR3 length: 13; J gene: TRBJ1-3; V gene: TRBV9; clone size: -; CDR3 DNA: TGTGCCAGCAGCGTAGGTATTGGAAACACCATATATTTT; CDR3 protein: CASSVGIGNTIYF
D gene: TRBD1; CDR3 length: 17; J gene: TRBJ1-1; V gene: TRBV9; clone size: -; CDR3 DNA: TGTGCCAGCAGCGTAAGGGGGACAGGGCGGCAGGACACTGAAGCTTTCTTT; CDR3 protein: CASSVRGTGRQDTEAFF
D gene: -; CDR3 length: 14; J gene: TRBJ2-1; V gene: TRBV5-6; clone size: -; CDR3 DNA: TGTGCCAGCAGCTTGGAATACAGCTACAATGAGCAGTTCTTC; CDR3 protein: CASSLEYSYNEQFF
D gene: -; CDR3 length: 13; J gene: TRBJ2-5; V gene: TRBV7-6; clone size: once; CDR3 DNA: TGTGCCAGCAGCTTCGCGGGTCAAGAGACCCAGTACTTC; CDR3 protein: CASSFAGQETQYF
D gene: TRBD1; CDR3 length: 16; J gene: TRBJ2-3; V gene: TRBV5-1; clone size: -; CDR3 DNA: TGCGCCAGCAGCTTAAGGACGGGACAGGGGACCGATACGCAGTATTTT; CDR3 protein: CASSLRTGQGTDTQYF
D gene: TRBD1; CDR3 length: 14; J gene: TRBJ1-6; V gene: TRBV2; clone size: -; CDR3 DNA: TGTGCCAGCACGGGGACAGGGGGCAAAACTCCCCTCCACTTT; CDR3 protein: CASTGTGGKTPLHF
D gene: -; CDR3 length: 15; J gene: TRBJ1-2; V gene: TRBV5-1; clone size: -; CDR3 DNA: TGCGCCAGCAGCCCACCTGGCAGGGCCAACTATGGCTACACCTTC; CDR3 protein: CASSPPGRANYGYTF
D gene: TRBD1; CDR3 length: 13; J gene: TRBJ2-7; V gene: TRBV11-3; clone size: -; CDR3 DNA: TGTGCCAGCAGTCGGACAGGCAGCTACGAGCAGTACTTC; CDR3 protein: CASSRTGSYEQYF
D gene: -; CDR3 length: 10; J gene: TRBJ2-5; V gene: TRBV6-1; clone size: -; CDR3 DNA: TGTGCCAGCGGGCAAGAGACCCAGTACTTC; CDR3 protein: CASGQETQYF
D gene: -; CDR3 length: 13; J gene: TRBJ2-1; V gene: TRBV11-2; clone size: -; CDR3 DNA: TGTGCCAGCAGCTCCCCCTCGAGGAATGAGCAGTTCTTC; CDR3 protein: CASSSPSRNEQFF
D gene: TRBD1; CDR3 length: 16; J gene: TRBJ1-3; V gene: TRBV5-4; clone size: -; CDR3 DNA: TGTGCCAGCAGCTTAACAGGGGATTATCTAGGAAACACCATATATTTT; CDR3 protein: CASSLTGDYLGNTIYF
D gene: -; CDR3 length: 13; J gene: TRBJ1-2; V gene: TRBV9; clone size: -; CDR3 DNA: TGTGCCAGCAGCGTAGAACAGAACTATGGCTACACCTTC; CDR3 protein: CASSVEQNYGYTF
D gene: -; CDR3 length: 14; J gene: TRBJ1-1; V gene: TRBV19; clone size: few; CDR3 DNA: TGTGCCAGTACTCCGGGGTACCCGGGAACTGAAGCTTTCTTT; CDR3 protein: CASTPGYPGTEAFF
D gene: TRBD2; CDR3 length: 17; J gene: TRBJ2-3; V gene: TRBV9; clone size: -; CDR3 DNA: TGTGCCAGCAGCACCCGGCTAGCGGGGTCAAACACAGATACGCAGTATTTT; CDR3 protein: CASSTRLAGSNTDTQYF
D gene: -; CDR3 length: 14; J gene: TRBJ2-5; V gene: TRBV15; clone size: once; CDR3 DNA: TGTGCCACCAGCCTCAATGGGGCCCAAGAGACCCAGTACTTC; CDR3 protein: CATSLNGAQETQYF
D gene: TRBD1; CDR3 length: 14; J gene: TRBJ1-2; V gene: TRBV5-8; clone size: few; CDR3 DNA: TGTGCCAGCAGCCCGGGACAGGGGGCGGACGGCTACACCTTC; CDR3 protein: CASSPGQGADGYTF
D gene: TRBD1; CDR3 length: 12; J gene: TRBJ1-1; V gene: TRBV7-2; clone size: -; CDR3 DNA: TGTGCCAGCAGCTCAGGGGGAACTGAAGCTTTCTTT; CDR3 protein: CASSSGGTEAFF
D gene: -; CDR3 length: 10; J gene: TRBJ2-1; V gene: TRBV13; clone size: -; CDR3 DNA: TGTGCCAGCAGCACGGGCCCTCGGTTCTTC; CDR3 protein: CASSTGPRFF
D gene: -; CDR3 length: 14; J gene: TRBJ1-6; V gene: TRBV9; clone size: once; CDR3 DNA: TGTGCCAGCAGCCCACGGGGAGGGGATTCACCCCTCCACTTT; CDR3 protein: CASSPRGGDSPLHF
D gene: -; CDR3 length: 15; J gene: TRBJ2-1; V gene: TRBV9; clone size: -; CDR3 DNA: TGTGCCAGCAGCTTAGAGCCAACGGACGGTAATGAGCAGTTCTTC; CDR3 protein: CASSLEPTDGNEQFF
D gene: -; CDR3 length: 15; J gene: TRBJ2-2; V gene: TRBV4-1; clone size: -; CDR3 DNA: TGCGCCAGCAGGCCACACAGGGACGGAACCGGGGAGCTGTTTTTT; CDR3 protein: CASRPHRDGTGELFF
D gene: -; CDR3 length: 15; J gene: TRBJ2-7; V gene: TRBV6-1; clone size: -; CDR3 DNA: TGTGCCAGCAGTGAAGCGATCGGTCGGACGCTTGAGCAGTACTTC; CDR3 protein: CASSEAIGRTLEQYF
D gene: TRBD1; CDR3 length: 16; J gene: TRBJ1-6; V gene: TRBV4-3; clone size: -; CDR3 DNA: TGCGCCAGCAGCCAAGAGCCGGACAGGACACCTTCACCCCTCCACTTT; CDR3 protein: CASSQEPDRTPSPLHF
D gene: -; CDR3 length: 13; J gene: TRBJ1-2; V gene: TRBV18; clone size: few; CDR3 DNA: TGTGCCAGCTCACCTCTAACCTCCGATGGCTACACCTTC; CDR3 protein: CASSPLTSDGYTF
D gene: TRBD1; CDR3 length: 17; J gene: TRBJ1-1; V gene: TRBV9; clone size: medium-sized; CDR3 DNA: TGTGCCAGCAGCGTAGCAACAATACCGGGACAGACGACTGAAGCTTTCTTT; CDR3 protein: CASSVATIPGQTTEAFF
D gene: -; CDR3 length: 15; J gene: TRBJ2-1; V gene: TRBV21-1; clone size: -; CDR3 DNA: TGTGCCGGGGGTGGCGGGAGCAGCTCCTACAATGAGCAGTTCTTC; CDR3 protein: CAGGGGSSSYNEQFF
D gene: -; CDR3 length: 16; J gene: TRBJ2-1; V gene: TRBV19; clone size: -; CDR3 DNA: TGTGCCAGTAGTGCTTCGGACGGGCTGGGGTTCGATGAGCAGTTCTTC; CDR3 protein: CASSASDGLGFDEQFF
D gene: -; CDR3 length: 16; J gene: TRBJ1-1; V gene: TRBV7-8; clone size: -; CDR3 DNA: TGTGCCAGCAGCCCTAGTCTCATAGGGGGAGGCCCTGAAGCTTTCTTT; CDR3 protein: CASSPSLIGGGPEAFF
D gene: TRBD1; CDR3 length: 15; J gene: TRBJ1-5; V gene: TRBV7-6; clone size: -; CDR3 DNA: TGTGCCAGCAGCGCCGGGACAGGGCAAAATCAGCCCCAGCATTTT; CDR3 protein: CASSAGTGQNQPQHF
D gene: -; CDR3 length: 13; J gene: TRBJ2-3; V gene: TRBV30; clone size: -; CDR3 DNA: TGTGCCTGGAGTGATGGGGGTTCAGATACGCAGTATTTT; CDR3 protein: CAWSDGGSDTQYF
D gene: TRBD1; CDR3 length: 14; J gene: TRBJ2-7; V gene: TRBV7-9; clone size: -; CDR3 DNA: TGTGCCAGCAGCATTCAGGGGGCGCGCTACGAGCAGTACTTC; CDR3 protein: CASSIQGARYEQYF
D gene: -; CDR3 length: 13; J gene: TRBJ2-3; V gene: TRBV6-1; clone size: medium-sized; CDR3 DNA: TGTGCCAGCAGGGCAGGGGAAGCGGATACGCAGTATTTT; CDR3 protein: CASRAGEADTQYF
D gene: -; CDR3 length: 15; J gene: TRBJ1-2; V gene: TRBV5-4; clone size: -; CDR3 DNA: TGTGCCAGCAGCACCTCCCAAACGGGGCTCTATGGCTACACCTTC; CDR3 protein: CASSTSQTGLYGYTF
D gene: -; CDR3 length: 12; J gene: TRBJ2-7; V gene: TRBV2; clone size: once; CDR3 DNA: TGTGCCAGCAGAGAGACAGCAGACGAGCAGTACTTC; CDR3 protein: CASRETADEQYF
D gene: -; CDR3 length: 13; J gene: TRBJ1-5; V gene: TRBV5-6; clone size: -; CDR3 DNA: TGTGCCAGCAGCCTGGGCAGCAATCAGCCCCAGCATTTT; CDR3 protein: CASSLGSNQPQHF
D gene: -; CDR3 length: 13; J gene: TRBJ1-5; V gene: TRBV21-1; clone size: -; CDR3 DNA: TGTGCCAGCAGCAAAGTTAACGCGAATCCCCAGCATTTT; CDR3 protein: CASSKVNANPQHF
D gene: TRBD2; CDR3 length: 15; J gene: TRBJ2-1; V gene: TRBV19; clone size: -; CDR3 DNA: TGTGCCAGTAGTATCGGACTAGCGGGGTACAATGAGCAGTTCTTC; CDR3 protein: CASSIGLAGYNEQFF
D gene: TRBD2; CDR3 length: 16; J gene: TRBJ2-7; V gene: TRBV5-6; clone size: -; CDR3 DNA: TGTGCCAGCAGCCCTGGGACTAGCGGGGGGCCCTACGAGCAGTACTTC; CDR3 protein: CASSPGTSGGPYEQYF
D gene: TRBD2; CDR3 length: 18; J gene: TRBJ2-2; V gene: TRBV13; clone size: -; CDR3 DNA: TGTGCCAGCAGCCCTCGGGTTAGCGGGGGGCCTTTCGCCGGGGAGCTGTTTTTT; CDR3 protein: CASSPRVSGGPFAGELFF
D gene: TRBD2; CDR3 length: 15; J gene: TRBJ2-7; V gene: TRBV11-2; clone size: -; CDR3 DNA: TGTGCCAGCAGTCTCAGCGGGGGGAGCTCCTACGAGCAGTACTTC; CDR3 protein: CASSLSGGSSYEQYF
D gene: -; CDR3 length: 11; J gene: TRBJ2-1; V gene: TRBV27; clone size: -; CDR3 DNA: TGTGCCAGCAGCAAGGTCAATGAGCAGTTCTTC; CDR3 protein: CASSKVNEQFF
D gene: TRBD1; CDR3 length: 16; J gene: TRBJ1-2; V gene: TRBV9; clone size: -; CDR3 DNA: TGTGCCAGCAGCATGGCCGGGACAGGGGGCCTCTATGGCTACACCTTC; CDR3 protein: CASSMAGTGGLYGYTF
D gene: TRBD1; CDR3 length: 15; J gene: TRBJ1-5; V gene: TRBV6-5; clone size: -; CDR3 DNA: TGTGCCAGCAGCCCCGGACAGGGCTATCCTCAGCCCCAGCATTTT; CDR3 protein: CASSPGQGYPQPQHF
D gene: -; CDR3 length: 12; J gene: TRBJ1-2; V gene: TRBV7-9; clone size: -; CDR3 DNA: TGTGCCAGTCAAGACGGTTCTCGGGGCTACACCTTC; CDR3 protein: CASQDGSRGYTF
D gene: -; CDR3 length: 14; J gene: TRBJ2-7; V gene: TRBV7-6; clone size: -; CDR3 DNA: TGTGCCAGCAGCTTAGCCCCCACCCCGCCCGAGCAGTACTTC; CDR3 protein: CASSLAPTPPEQYF
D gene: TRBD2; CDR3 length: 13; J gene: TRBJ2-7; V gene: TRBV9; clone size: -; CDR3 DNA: TGTGCCAGCTCGGGGACTAACGACTACGAGCAGTACTTC; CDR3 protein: CASSGTNDYEQYF
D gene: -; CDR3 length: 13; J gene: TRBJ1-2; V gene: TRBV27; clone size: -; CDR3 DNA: TGTGCCAGCAGTTTATCGATGACAAGTGGCTACACCTTC; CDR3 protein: CASSLSMTSGYTF
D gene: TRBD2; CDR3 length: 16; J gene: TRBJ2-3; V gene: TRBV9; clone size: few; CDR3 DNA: TGTGCCAGCAGCTCACTAGCGGGGGGGAGCACAGATACGCAGTATTTT; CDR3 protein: CASSSLAGGSTDTQYF
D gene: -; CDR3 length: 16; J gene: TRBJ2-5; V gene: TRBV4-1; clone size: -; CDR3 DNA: TGCGCCAGCAGCCAAGATGGGACGGGGGAGACAGAGACCCAGTACTTC; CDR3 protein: CASSQDGTGETETQYF
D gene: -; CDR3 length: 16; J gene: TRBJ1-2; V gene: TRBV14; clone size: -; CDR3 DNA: TGTGCCAGCAGCATACACCGGGCTTCTGGCGGTGAAGGCTACACCTTC; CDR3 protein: CASSIHRASGGEGYTF